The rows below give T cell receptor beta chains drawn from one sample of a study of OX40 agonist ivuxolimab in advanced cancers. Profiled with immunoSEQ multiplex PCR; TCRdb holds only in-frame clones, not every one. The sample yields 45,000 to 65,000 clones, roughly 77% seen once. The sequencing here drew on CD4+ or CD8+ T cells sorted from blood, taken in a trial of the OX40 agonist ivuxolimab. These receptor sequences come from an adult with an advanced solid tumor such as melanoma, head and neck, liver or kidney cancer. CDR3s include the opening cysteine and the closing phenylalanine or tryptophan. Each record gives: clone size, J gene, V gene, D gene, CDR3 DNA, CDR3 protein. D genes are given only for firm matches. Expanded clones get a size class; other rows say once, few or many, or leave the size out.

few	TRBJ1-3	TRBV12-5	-	TGTGCTAGTGGTTTGGTACTGGGGGCCTTTGACAGGACGACCTCTGGAAACACCATATATTTT	CASGLVLGAFDRTTSGNTIYF
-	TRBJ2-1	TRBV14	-	TGTGCCAGCAGCCCATCGTACAATGAGCAGTTCTTC	CASSPSYNEQFF
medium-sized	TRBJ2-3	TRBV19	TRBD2	TGTGCCAGTACCGGACTAGCGGGGCCGGGGGGTACGCAGTATTTT	CASTGLAGPGGTQYF
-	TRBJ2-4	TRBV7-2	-	TGTGCCAGCAGCTTAGCGTGGGCCAGTCGGGCCAAAAACATTCAGTACTTC	CASSLAWASRAKNIQYF
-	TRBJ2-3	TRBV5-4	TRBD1	TGTGCCAGCAGTGCAACAGGGGCAGATACGCAGTATTTT	CASSATGADTQYF
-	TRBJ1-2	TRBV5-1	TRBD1	TGCGCCAGCAGCTTGACAGGGGGCGAGGATGGCTACACCTTC	CASSLTGGEDGYTF
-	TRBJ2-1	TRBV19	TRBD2	TGTGCCAGTGAGACTAGCGGGGGGGGTGAGCAGTTCTTC	CASETSGGGEQFF
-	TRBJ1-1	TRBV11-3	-	TGTGCCAGCAGCTTATCTGTGAACACTGAAGCTTTCTTT	CASSLSVNTEAFF
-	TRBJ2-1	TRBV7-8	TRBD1	TGTGCCAGCAGCTTAGAAGGTCGTCAGGGGGCGAGCTCCTACAATGAGCAGTTCTTC	CASSLEGRQGASSYNEQFF
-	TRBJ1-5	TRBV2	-	TGTGCCAGCAAGGAGGAGGGCAATCAGCCCCAGCATTTT	CASKEEGNQPQHF
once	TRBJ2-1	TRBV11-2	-	TGTGCCAGCAGCTTAGAGGCCCGCAGGGTCAATGAGCAGTTCTTC	CASSLEARRVNEQFF
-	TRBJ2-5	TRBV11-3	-	TGTGCCAGCAGCTTACTTGTTCTGGAGACCCAGTACTTC	CASSLLVLETQYF
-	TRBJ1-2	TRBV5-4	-	TGTGCCAGCAGCTTGGCCGGGGGGCAAAACTATGGCTACACCTTC	CASSLAGGQNYGYTF
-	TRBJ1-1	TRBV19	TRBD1	TGTGCCAGTTCGACAGGGGCTGAGAGAGGCACTGAAGCTTTCTTT	CASSTGAERGTEAFF
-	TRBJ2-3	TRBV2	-	TGTGCCAGCAGAGCCCGGGACACTCGCACAGATACGCAGTATTTT	CASRARDTRTDTQYF
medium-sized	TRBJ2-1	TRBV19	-	TGTGCCAGTAGTATAGCCTTGGAGCGGGTGGCCTCAGAGCAGTTCTTC	CASSIALERVASEQFF
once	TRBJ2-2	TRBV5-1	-	TGCGCCAGCAGCTCATCCGGAAGGGGGACCGGGGAGCTGTTTTTT	CASSSSGRGTGELFF
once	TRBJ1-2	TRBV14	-	TGTGCCAGCAGCCAAGTTTGGCAGGGTACTGGCTACACCTTC	CASSQVWQGTGYTF
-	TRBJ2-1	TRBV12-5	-	TGTGCTAGTGGTTTGGGTAGGGCCTACAATGAGCAGTTCTTC	CASGLGRAYNEQFF
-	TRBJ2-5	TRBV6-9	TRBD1	TGTGCCAGCAGTTCCAGCGCCAGGGGGAAGTACCAAGAGACCCAGTACTTC	CASSSSARGKYQETQYF
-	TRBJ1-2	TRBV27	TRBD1	TGTGCCAGCAGTTCAGGGGGCGTCTATGGCTACACCTTC	CASSSGGVYGYTF
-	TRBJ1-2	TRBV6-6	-	TGTGCCAGCAGTTACTCATCTGCTAACTATGGCTACACCTTC	CASSYSSANYGYTF